Given below is one TCR beta chain in context. TCRdb fed the 5' RACE reads into MiXCR, producing one record per CDR3 protein. The sample has under 90,000 distinct CDR3 sequences, about 13% seen once. These data come from a study of early T cells in non-severe SARS-CoV-2 infection. Germline CDR1 SGHTA, CDR2 FQGNSA. The CDR3 runs 13 residues. V dropped 3 bases and J dropped 7 bases, with 13 bases sitting between them. The sequenced material came from whole blood. This chain links TRBV7-2 with TRBJ2-7; no reliable D call. This clonotype was sampled from an adult who was a healthcare worker with PCR-confirmed SARS-CoV-2 infection or an uninfected control (not recorded which). The CDR3 region is CASSFLTPGEQYF. As DNA, the CDR3 is TGTGCCAGCAGCTTCCTAACCCCGGGTGAGCAGTACTTC.